This TCR beta chain was identified in a study of CD8+ T cells in alopecia areata. General study points: Mouse data revealed clearer TCR sharing than patient data did, a gap possibly tied to HLA.

This clone was seen a handful of times. What it binds is unknown. This CDR3 is also generated by other DNA sequences in the sample. The sorting of PBMCs gave CD4+ and CD8+ T cells. The CDR3 runs 12 residues. CDR1 is MGHRA and CDR2 is YSYEKL in the germline V gene. Trimming pared 0 bases from V and 5 bases from J, leaving 4 bases between. Extracted RNA was reverse transcribed into cDNA, the sequencing template. The protocol was immunoSEQ multiplex PCR, while the TCRdb copy is restricted to in-frame clones and leaves out a portion. The sample consists of 200,000 to 250,000 clones, about 61% of them appearing once.

This TCR came from a human donor in good health. The sample comprised CD8+ T cells sorted from blood. V and J are TRBV4-1 and TRBJ2-5; D is unresolved. CDR3 loop: CASSQDSETQYF. DNA of the CDR3: TGCGCCAGCAGCCAAGACAGCGAGACCCAGTACTTC.